What follows is one T cell receptor (beta chain) and its context. This CDR3 comprises 12 residues. Germline values: CDR1 LNHDA, CDR2 SQIVND (reference sequence). V lost 5 bases and J lost 6, with 10 bases in between. These data come from a study of T cell repertoires and Cas9 in healthy adults. Overall study context: Characterization of SpCas9-reactive CD4 and CD8 T cells covered multi-effector potency, cytotoxicity and lineage.

Assay: immunoSEQ multiplex PCR; the TCRdb copy retains only in-frame clones and omits some. In the table there are 11,000 to 15,000 clones, 85% to 90% of which are singletons. The source is a human donor in good health. The rearrangement joins TRBV19 to TRBJ1-1, with D maybe TRBD1 (5 bases). The material sequenced was Tregs (CD4+, CD25+, CD127-, CD137-, CD154-) from PBMCs; culture status not recorded. In DNA, the CDR3 is TGTGCCAGTAGTCCAAGGGACGCTGAAGCTTTCTTT. This gives the protein CASSPRDAEAFF.